The 27 T cell receptor beta chains below were found in one sample sequenced in a study of CD8+ T cells in alopecia areata. The treatment: oral pan-JAK inhibitor, 5-10 mg twice daily. RNA extraction and reverse transcription yielded cDNA as sequencing template. Some clones are missing from TCRdb's copy, which holds only in-frame ones; the method was immunoSEQ multiplex PCR. The table lists 150,000 to 200,000 clones, 50% to 75% of them singletons. This material consisted of CD4+ T cells sorted from blood, taken at approximately week 61, from a patient treated with tofacitinib. These receptors originate from a human donor with alopecia areata.

In its sample, this clone was seen a few times. Other DNA sequences in this specimen translate into the identical CDR3. The rearrangement joins TRBV30 to TRBJ2-7, with a weak D call TRBD1 (5 bases). This CDR3 region has 12 residues. Between the trimmed V and J ends, which lost 2 bases and 2 bases, there was a span of 7 bases. Germline V gene data show CDR1 as GTSNPN and CDR2 as SVGIG (reference sequence). The CDR3 nucleotides are TGTGCCTGGAGTCCAGGGACCTACGAGCAGTACTTC. As protein: CAWSPGTYEQYF.

V is TRBV30 and J is TRBJ2-6; TRBD1 matches 10 bases. CDR1 is GTSNPN and CDR2 is SVGIG in the germline V gene (reference sequence). Losses at the gene ends were 3 bases for V and 2 bases for J; bases not matched to a gene: 7. CDR3 length: 17 residues. This chain's CDR3 is CAWRVTGTGAGANVLTF. The CDR3 DNA is TGTGCCTGGAGGGTTACCGGGACAGGGGCTGGGGCCAACGTCCTGACTTTC.

This clone has just a few counts. CDR3 residues: CASSPGFVGETQYF. The CDR3 bases are TGTGCCAGCAGCCCCGGTTTTGTGGGAGAGACCCAGTACTTC. This sequence joins TRBV14 and TRBJ2-5; D unresolved. This CDR3 has 14 residues. Looked up from germline, CDR1 is SGHDN and CDR2 is FVKESK. Trimming pared 4 bases from V and 4 bases from J, leaving 13 bases between.

The chain employs TRBV30 and TRBJ1-5; D is perhaps TRBD1 (6 bases). This CDR3 spans 15 amino acids. Germline V CDR1 and CDR2: GTSNPN, SVGIG (reference sequence). Between the trimmed V and J ends, which lost 4 bases and 6 bases, there was a span of 19 bases. For the CDR3, the DNA is TGTGCCTGGACTTTGGGACAACCGGGGATTCAGCCCCAGCATTTT. It yields the protein CAWTLGQPGIQPQHF.

The chain employs TRBV6-6 and TRBJ1-5; D is unresolved. Deletions cut 5 bases from V and 2 bases from J, with 4 bases between. Germline CDR1 is MNHNY and CDR2 is SVGAGI (reference sequence). The CDR3 consists of 12 residues. CDR3 in amino acids: CASSDGNQPQHF. The CDR3 DNA sequence: TGTGCCAGCAGTGATGGCAATCAGCCCCAGCATTTT.

This clone was seen only a few times. The chain combines TRBV14 with TRBJ1-3; D gene uncertain. CDR1 is SGHDN and CDR2 is FVKESK in the germline V gene. Trimming pared 6 bases from V and 0 bases from J, leaving 15 bases between. The CDR3 is made up of 16 amino acids. The CDR3 bases are TGTGCCAGCAGTCCTTCTCGACCGGCCTCTGGAAACACCATATATTTT. Amino acids: CASSPSRPASGNTIYF.

V and J are TRBV4-2 and TRBJ2-3, with TRBD1 as a possible D gene (5 bases). The germline CDR1 and CDR2 sequences are LGHNA and YNFKEQ. The CDR3 covers 15 residues. V lost 0 bases, J lost 3 bases, and 10 bases lay in between. CDR3 bases: TGTGCCAGCAGCCAAGATTATCAGGGAACAGATACGCAGTATTTT. Residues: CASSQDYQGTDTQYF.

The J gene is TRBJ2-1, the V gene TRBV4-1; TRBD2 agrees at 11 bases. CDR1 MGHRA and CDR2 YSYEKL come from the germline V gene. CDR3 length: 15 amino acids. V shed 4 bases, J shed 7 bases, and the junction held 6 bases outside the gene matches. The CDR3 DNA reads TGCGCCAGCAGCCGTATAGCGGGGGGGACGAATGAGCAGTTCTTC. Its translation is CASSRIAGGTNEQFF.

This clone was seen once. This chain links TRBV6-5 with TRBJ1-1, with D tentatively TRBD1 (5 bases). Trimming pared 0 bases from V and 5 bases from J, leaving 13 bases between. This CDR3 spans 15 amino acids. The V gene's germline CDR1 is MNHEY and CDR2 SVGAGI. The CDR3, as DNA: TGTGCCAGCAGTTACTCTGGGGGATCGGAAACTGAAGCTTTCTTT. Translating it yields CASSYSGGSETEAFF.

The chain joins TRBV5-1 to TRBJ1-2, with no clear D. V was trimmed by 3 bases and J by 5 bases, leaving 11 bases between them. This CDR3 comprises 13 residues. CDR1 and CDR2 (germline): SGHRS, YFSETQ. This CDR3 is CASSSVRDYGYTF. CDR3 in DNA: TGCGCCAGCAGCTCCGTGAGGGATTATGGCTACACCTTC. The entire variable domain, with the rest obtained from reference TRBV5-1 and TRBJ1-2, is as follows: KAGVTQTPRYLIKTRGQQVTLSCSPISGHRSVSWYQQTPGQGLQFLFEYFSETQRNKGNFPGRFSGRQFSNSRSEMNVSTLELGDSALYLCASSSVRDYGYTFGSGTRLTVV.

As regards this clone: The same CDR3 also results from other DNA sequences found in this sample. The CDR3 region is CAWRASGNTIYF. The CDR3 DNA reads TGTGCCTGGAGAGCGTCTGGAAACACCATATATTTT. V usage is TRBV30 and J usage is TRBJ1-3; D is unclear. The length of the CDR3 is 12 residues. The V end was cut by 3 bases, the J end by 1 base, with 4 bases between. Germline CDR1 reads GTSNPN; CDR2 reads SVGIG (reference sequence).

This rearrangement joins TRBV7-9 to TRBJ2-7, with D possibly being TRBD1 (6 bases). The CDR3 is 12 residues long. V was cut by 3 bases and J by 7 bases, with 10 bases left in between. Germline CDR1 is SEHNR and CDR2 is FQNEAQ (reference sequence). The CDR3 region has the DNA TGTGCCAGCAGCTTGCAGGGGTGGGAGCAGTACTTC. Its translation is CASSLQGWEQYF.

This rearrangement joins TRBV7-9 to TRBJ2-7, with 7 bases matching TRBD1. The V and J ends lost 5 bases and 4 bases, in that order; junction bases with no gene match: 8. The germline V gene has CDR1 SEHNR and CDR2 FQNEAQ (reference sequence). The CDR3 spans 14 residues. CDR3 in amino acids: CASSQGQRIYEQYF. CDR3 nucleotides: TGTGCCAGCAGCCAGGGACAGAGAATTTACGAGCAGTACTTC.

The chain has TRBV18 and TRBJ1-5, with D perhaps TRBD1 (5 bases). In germline, CDR1 is KGHSH, CDR2 LQKENI. The length of the CDR3 is 15 residues. V was cut by 4 bases and J by 2 bases, with 12 bases left in between. CDR3 DNA sequence: TGTGCCAGCTCACGGGACTCAGAGCGCAATCAGCCCCAGCATTTT. It translates to CASSRDSERNQPQHF.

This clone was observed a few times. This rearrangement joins TRBV19 to TRBJ2-4; 8 bases fit TRBD2. Germline V gene sequence: CDR1 LNHDA, CDR2 SQIVND (reference sequence). Trimming at V came to 5 bases and at J to 1 base, leaving 7 bases not matched to a gene. The CDR3 loop spans 16 amino acids. The CDR3 region has the DNA TGTGCCAGTAGTCTGGGACTAGTAAGGGCCAAAAACATTCAGTACTTC. Its protein is CASSLGLVRAKNIQYF.

The rearrangement uses TRBV2 and TRBJ2-1; D is perhaps TRBD1 (6 bases). Looked up from germline, CDR1 is SNHLY and CDR2 is FYNNEI. The length of the CDR3 is 15 residues. Trimming took 6 bases from V and 8 from J, leaving 20 bases between them. CDR3 sequence (DNA): TGTGCCAGCAGCTCCGGGACAAGTCCTATCCATGAGCAGTTCTTC. It translates to CASSSGTSPIHEQFF.

V is TRBV2 and J is TRBJ2-2, with 7 bases matching TRBD1. The CDR3 sequence is 13 residues long. Trimming removed 6 bases from V and 5 bases from J; junction bases left unmatched: 3. Per the germline V gene, CDR1 is SNHLY and CDR2 is FYNNEI. The CDR3 loop reads CASRPRGTGELFF. CDR3 in DNA: TGTGCCAGCAGACCCAGGGGGACCGGGGAGCTGTTTTTT.

The chain links TRBV7-9 to TRBJ1-2; a weak D match, TRBD1 (5 bases). The CDR3 covers 13 residues. Trimming shortened V by 2 bases and J by 3 bases, and 7 bases separated the two germline ends. CDR1 SEHNR and CDR2 FQNEAQ come from the germline V gene (reference sequence). The CDR3 region has the DNA TGTGCCAGCAGCTTAACGGGGGACTATGGCTACACCTTC. It codes for CASSLTGDYGYTF.

In its sample, this clone was seen a few times. The V gene is TRBV18, the J gene TRBJ2-3; no definite D call. Germline loops: CDR1 KGHSH, CDR2 LQKENI. The V gene lost 6 bases and the J gene lost 3 bases, with 7 bases spanning the gap. The CDR3 has 12 amino acids. This chain's CDR3 is CASSGRTDTQYF. CDR3 bases: TGTGCCAGCTCCGGCCGAACAGATACGCAGTATTTT.

The rearrangement joins TRBV25-1 to TRBJ2-5; maybe TRBD2 (6 bases). The V end was cut by 2 bases, the J end by 4 bases, with 8 bases between. The CDR3 extends over 13 amino acids. Germline V gene lookup returns CDR1 MGHDK and CDR2 SYGVNS. DNA for the CDR3: TGTGCCAGCAGTGAACCGGGACTAGAGACCCAGTACTTC. Translating gives CASSEPGLETQYF.

The chain uses TRBV18 and TRBJ1-2; 8 nucleotides line up with TRBD1. This CDR3 is built from 14 residues. V shed 3 bases and J 7 bases; nucleotides not matched to a gene: 7. CDR1 is KGHSH, CDR2 LQKENI, per germline. Written as DNA, the CDR3 is TGTGCCAGCTCACCGGACAGGGTAGAAAGTGGCTACACCTTC. Translated: CASSPDRVESGYTF.

This clone has only one observation. A read error may account for a junction end that differs from germline. This chain links TRBV29-1 with TRBJ2-5; TRBD2 is a possible D gene (5 bases). Germline values: CDR1 SQVTM, CDR2 ANQGSEA. The CDR3 totals 12 residues. CDR3 sequence (DNA): TGCAGCGTGGAAGTAACTAGAGAGACCCAGTACTTC. Its protein product is CSVEVTRETQYF.

The rearrangement joins TRBV5-1 to TRBJ1-1; 7 nucleotides align to TRBD1. The germline V gene encodes CDR1 SGHRS and CDR2 YFSETQ. The CDR3 runs 14 residues. Trimming at V came to 4 bases and at J to 0 bases, leaving 3 bases not matched to a gene. The CDR3 spells CASSRGQVNTEAFF. DNA of the CDR3: TGCGCCAGCAGCCGTGGACAGGTGAACACTGAAGCTTTCTTT.

The chain employs TRBV15 and TRBJ1-2, with D maybe TRBD1 (6 bases). V was shortened by 0 bases and J by 2 bases, with 10 bases between the two germline ends. Germline-derived CDR1 and CDR2 are LNHNV and YYDKDF (reference sequence). The CDR3 extends over 15 amino acids. CDR3 coding DNA: TGTGCCACCAGCAGAGATCGGGGGGGCAACTATGGCTACACCTTC. Translating it yields CATSRDRGGNYGYTF.

The chain recombines TRBV6-5 with TRBJ2-2; TRBD1 matches 7 bases. This CDR3 has 14 amino acids. The V and J ends lost 6 bases and 3 bases, in that order; junction bases with no gene match: 4. The germline gives CDR1 MNHEY, CDR2 SVGAGI. The CDR3 loop is CASSLTGDTGELFF. CDR3 DNA sequence: TGTGCCAGCAGCCTCACAGGGGACACCGGGGAGCTGTTTTTT.

This clone has a handful of counts. J is TRBJ1-5 and V is TRBV29-1; no definite D call. CDR3 length equals 13 residues. V was clipped by 4 bases and J by 3 bases, with 10 bases between them. CDR1 SQVTM and CDR2 ANQGSEA come from the germline V gene. DNA for the CDR3: TGCAGCGTTGCGACGGCGTCCAATCAGCCCCAGCATTTT. As protein: CSVATASNQPQHF.

The chain joins TRBV14 to TRBJ1-6; D is unresolved. Trimming pared 0 bases from V and 7 bases from J, leaving 7 bases between. The CDR3 spans 14 residues. Per the germline V gene, CDR1 is SGHDN and CDR2 is FVKESK. The CDR3 protein is CASSQERGNSPLHF. DNA of the CDR3: TGTGCCAGCAGCCAAGAAAGAGGGAATTCACCCCTCCACTTT.